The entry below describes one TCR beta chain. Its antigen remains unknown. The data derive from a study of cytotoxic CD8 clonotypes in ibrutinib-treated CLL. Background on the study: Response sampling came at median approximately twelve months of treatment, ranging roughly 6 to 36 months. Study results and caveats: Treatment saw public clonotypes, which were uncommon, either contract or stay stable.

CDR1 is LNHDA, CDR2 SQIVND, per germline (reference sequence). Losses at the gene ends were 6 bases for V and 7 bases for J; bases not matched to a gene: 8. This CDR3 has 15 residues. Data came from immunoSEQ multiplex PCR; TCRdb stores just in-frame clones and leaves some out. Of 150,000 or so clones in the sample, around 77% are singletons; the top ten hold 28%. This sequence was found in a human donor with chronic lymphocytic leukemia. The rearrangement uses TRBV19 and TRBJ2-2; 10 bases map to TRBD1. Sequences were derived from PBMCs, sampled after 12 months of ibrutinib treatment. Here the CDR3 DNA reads TGTGCCAGTAGCCCGTCCCGGGACAGGGGCGGGGAGCTGTTTTTT. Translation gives CASSPSRDRGGELFF.